The 20 T cell receptor beta chains presented below share a single source sample, sequenced in a study of blood T cell repertoires in COVID-19. This table comes from immunoSEQ multiplex PCR, and its TCRdb copy is limited to in-frame clones, with some not included. Among around 54,000 clones listed, roughly four fifths were seen once. The specimen was peripheral blood. Receptors were obtained from a woman in her sixties with acute or convalescent COVID-19.

This clone was recorded once. The chain carries TRBV28 and TRBJ2-5, with 13 bases aligning to TRBD2. The CDR3 is 15 residues long. V was clipped by 6 bases and J by 5 bases; unmatched bases: 6. Germline lookup yields CDR1 MDHEN and CDR2 SYDVKM. The CDR3, as DNA: TGTGCCAGCAGGGGGACTAGCGGGGTTTACGAGACCCAGTACTTC. Its protein product is CASRGTSGVYETQYF.

V gene TRBV12-3 or TRBV12-4 combines with J gene TRBJ1-1; D not resolved. The ends were cut back, 4 bases at V and 6 bases at J, with 12 bases in the middle. There are 13 residues in the CDR3. The CDR3 here is CASSSFERAEAFF. DNA for the CDR3: TGTGCCAGCAGTTCATTTGAACGGGCTGAAGCTTTCTTT.

The chain has TRBV7-6 and TRBJ2-5; 7 positions agree with TRBD1. CDR1 and CDR2 (germline): SGHVS, FNYEAQ. The J segment lost 1 base and the V segment lost 1 base, leaving 3 bases of the junction unmatched. CDR3 length equals 15 residues. The CDR3 reads CASSLDPGGQETQYF. CDR3 in DNA: TGTGCCAGCAGCTTAGACCCAGGGGGCCAAGAGACCCAGTACTTC.

The chain recombines TRBV6-6 with TRBJ2-7, with 8 bases aligning to TRBD1. CDR1 MNHNY and CDR2 SVGAGI come from the germline V gene (reference sequence). The CDR3 extends over 14 amino acids. V gave up 7 bases and J gave up 3 bases; unmatched junction bases: 8. CDR3 sequence: CASTRGQGNYEQYF. Written as DNA, the CDR3 is TGTGCCAGCACCAGAGGACAGGGTAACTACGAGCAGTACTTC.

This clone has just one count. This rearrangement joins TRBV6-5 to TRBJ1-5, with a tentative D call TRBD1 (5 bases). V was clipped by 4 bases and J by 6 bases, with 16 bases between them. Germline V CDR1 and CDR2: MNHEY, SVGAGI. The CDR3 consists of 15 residues. The chain's CDR3 is CASSSGRDRIQPQHF. The CDR3 DNA sequence: TGTGCCAGCAGTTCTGGTCGAGACAGAATTCAGCCCCAGCATTTT.

The gene calls are TRBV11-2 and TRBJ1-3, with D perhaps matching TRBD1 (5 bases). This CDR3 region has 16 residues. Trimming removed 2 bases from V and 0 bases from J, with 11 bases in between. Germline-derived CDR1 and CDR2 are SGHAT and FQNNGV. CDR3 sequence reads: CASSLRGHDSGNTIYF. The DNA of the CDR3 is TGTGCCAGCAGCTTAAGGGGTCACGACTCTGGAAACACCATATATTTT.

The chain uses TRBV10-1 and TRBJ1-6, with a tentative D call TRBD1 (5 bases). Trimming removed 8 bases from V and 8 bases from J, with 22 bases in between. Germline V gene data show CDR1 as WNHNN and CDR2 as SYGVQD (reference sequence). The CDR3 covers 16 residues. The CDR3 loop is CASPVPGTGLHSPLHF. In nucleotides, the CDR3 is TGCGCCAGCCCTGTCCCCGGGACTGGGTTACATTCACCCCTCCACTTT.

The DNA of the CDR3 is TGTGCCAGCAGCTTAGCGTCTCTTGGCGATACGCAGTATTTT. It codes for CASSLASLGDTQYF. This chain uses TRBV7-9 with TRBJ2-3; D not resolved. The CDR3 consists of 14 residues. V was cut by 0 bases and J by 6 bases, with 10 bases left in between. The V gene's germline CDR1 is SEHNR and CDR2 FQNEAQ (reference sequence). The full variable domain, completed using reference TRBV7-9 and TRBJ2-3, is DTGVSQNPRHKITKRGQNVTFRCDPISEHNRLYWYRQTLGQGPEFLTYFQNEAQLEKSRLLSDRFSAERPKGSFSTLEIQRTEQGDSAMYLCASSLASLGDTQYFGPGTRLTVL.

This clone came up a few times. The CDR3 bases are TGTGCCAGCAGCGTAGAGGCAGGGCCAAACTACGAGCAGTACTTC. Protein sequence: CASSVEAGPNYEQYF. V and J are TRBV9 and TRBJ2-7; TRBD1 is a possible D gene (5 bases). The V and J ends lost 0 bases and 3 bases respectively, with 13 bases between them. The CDR3 sequence is 15 residues long. The germline V gene encodes CDR1 SGDLS and CDR2 YYNGEE.

The chain has TRBV27 and TRBJ2-1; TRBD1 aligns across 9 bases. CDR3 length equals 16 residues. The J segment lost 6 bases and the V segment lost 2 bases, leaving 8 bases of the junction unmatched. Germline V lookup: CDR1 MNHEY, CDR2 SMNVEV (reference sequence). The CDR3 protein is CASSLLGTGTGNEQFF. CDR3 bases: TGTGCCAGCAGTTTACTCGGGACAGGGACGGGCAATGAGCAGTTCTTC.

The chain joins TRBV7-8 to TRBJ1-4; the match to TRBD1 covers 7 bases. The J segment lost 7 bases and the V segment lost 2 bases, leaving 4 bases of the junction unmatched. The CDR3 consists of 14 residues. Germline CDR1 reads SGHVS; CDR2 reads FQNEAQ. CDR3 region: CASSLWTGSEKLFF. The CDR3 DNA sequence: TGTGCCAGCAGCTTATGGACAGGTTCTGAAAAACTGTTTTTT.

This clone occurred once. The rearrangement joins TRBV5-4 to TRBJ2-7; 10 positions match TRBD2. There are 16 residues in the CDR3. Trimming removed 4 bases from V and 1 base from J; junction bases left unmatched: 8. The germline V gene encodes CDR1 SGHNT and CDR2 YYREEE (reference sequence). This CDR3 is CASSLPTSGYSYEQYF. The CDR3 bases are TGTGCCAGCAGCCTCCCGACTAGCGGGTATTCCTACGAGCAGTACTTC.

This chain connects TRBV28 to TRBJ1-4; the D gene is possibly TRBD1 (6 bases). Germline V gene sequence: CDR1 MDHEN, CDR2 SYDVKM. The CDR3 sequence is 13 residues long. V was shortened by 9 bases and J by 5 bases, with 13 bases between the two germline ends. Here the CDR3 reads CASRGGNNEKLFF. For the CDR3, the DNA is TGTGCCAGTAGAGGGGGTAACAATGAAAAACTGTTTTTT.

The J gene is TRBJ1-1, the V gene TRBV6-2 or TRBV6-3, with D tentatively TRBD1 (6 bases). This CDR3 is built from 14 residues. Germline CDR1 reads MNHEY; CDR2 reads SVGEGT. The V end lost 5 bases, the J end lost 3 bases, and 13 bases lay between the germline ends. CDR3 DNA: TGTGCCAGCAGTCATACAGGGTACGACACTGAAGCTTTCTTT. Translated, it gives CASSHTGYDTEAFF.

This clone was detected only a few times. V gene TRBV7-9 combines with J gene TRBJ2-3; D gene ambiguous. CDR3 length equals 14 residues. Trimming removed 5 bases from V and 4 bases from J, with 13 bases in between. CDR1 and CDR2 from the germline V gene are SEHNR and FQNEAQ (reference sequence). This CDR3 reads CASSLSTVADTQYF. CDR3 sequence (DNA): TGTGCCAGCAGCCTATCCACGGTGGCAGATACGCAGTATTTT. Full variable domain (outside the CDR3, taken from reference TRBV7-9 and TRBJ2-3): DTGVSQNPRHKITKRGQNVTFRCDPISEHNRLYWYRQTLGQGPEFLTYFQNEAQLEKSRLLSDRFSAERPKGSFSTLEIQRTEQGDSAMYLCASSLSTVADTQYFGPGTRLTVL.

The chain couples TRBV4-1 to TRBJ2-1, with D possibly TRBD2 on 6 matching bases. This CDR3 comprises 15 residues. The V end was cut by 0 bases, the J end by 10 bases, with 16 bases between. The germline gives CDR1 MGHRA, CDR2 YSYEKL. CDR3 region: CASSQDWRELPEQFF. The CDR3 nucleotides are TGCGCCAGCAGCCAAGATTGGAGGGAGCTCCCCGAGCAGTTCTTC.

This chain links TRBV2 with TRBJ2-5; D perhaps matches TRBD2 (5 bases). Looked up from germline, CDR1 is SNHLY and CDR2 is FYNNEI. The CDR3 length is 14 residues. V was cut by 4 bases and J by 5 bases, with 14 bases left in between. The DNA of the CDR3 is TGTGCCAGCAGTGGGTCGGGATTGGGGGAGACCCAGTACTTC. Translating it yields CASSGSGLGETQYF.

The chain has TRBV2 and TRBJ1-5; D not resolved. Between the trimmed V and J ends, which lost 3 bases and 4 bases, there was a span of 10 bases. The CDR3 consists of 14 residues. Germline V gene data show CDR1 as SNHLY and CDR2 as FYNNEI. CDR3 residues: CASSDTYRNQPQHF. Written as DNA, the CDR3 is TGTGCCAGCAGTGATACTTACAGAAATCAGCCCCAGCATTTT. The full variable domain, with the rest looked up from reference TRBV2 and TRBJ1-5, is EPEVTQTPSHQVTQMGQEVILRCVPISNHLYFYWYRQILGQKVEFLVSFYNNEISEKSEIFDDQFSVERPDGSNFTLKIRSTKLEDSAMYFCASSDTYRNQPQHFGDGTRLSIL.

V usage is TRBV7-9 and J usage is TRBJ2-1, with 8 bases matching TRBD1. The CDR3 sequence is 14 residues long. Trimming removed 5 bases from V and 5 bases from J; junction bases left unmatched: 5. Germline V gives CDR1 SEHNR, CDR2 FQNEAQ (reference sequence). CDR3 protein: CASSVGTGNNEQFF. CDR3 sequence (DNA): TGTGCCAGCAGCGTCGGGACAGGAAACAATGAGCAGTTCTTC.

This rearrangement joins TRBV7-8 to TRBJ2-6; TRBD1 aligns across 9 bases. This CDR3 has 17 residues. The junction had 5 bases not matched to a gene; V was cut back by 2 bases and J by 3 bases. Germline values: CDR1 SGHVS, CDR2 FQNEAQ. The CDR3 nucleotides are TGTGCCAGCAGCTTAACAGGGGGCGCGAGTGGGGCCAACGTCCTGACTTTC. Protein sequence: CASSLTGGASGANVLTF.